This T cell receptor (beta chain) originates from a study of T cells in localized non-small cell lung cancer. TCRdb's copy holds only in-frame clones and misses some; the assay was immunoSEQ multiplex PCR. The sample records approximately 33,000 clones, around 90% being singletons. Germline V gene lookup returns CDR1 SEHNR and CDR2 FQNEAQ (reference sequence). The CDR3 totals 16 residues. After removal of 5 bases from V and 4 bases from J, the junction contained 9 bases not matched to a gene. This rearrangement joins TRBV7-9 to TRBJ1-5; 9 bases are shared with TRBD1. The specimen comprised peripheral blood, sampled before any cancer treatment. The origin of this receptor is an older female donor with stage I lung adenocarcinoma. CDR3 nucleotide sequence: TGTGCCAGCAGCCCGGCGACAGGGGGTGGGAATCAGCCCCAGCATTTT. Translation gives CASSPATGGGNQPQHF.